Listed below are T cell receptor beta chains from one sample, sequenced in a study of beta chain features in type 1 diabetes. Sequenced by immunoSEQ multiplex PCR; TCRdb stores in-frame clones only, minus some. The table lists about 900,000 clones, 17% of them singletons. Sequenced input: naive CD4+ T cells from blood. The receptors derive from a young woman in good health. The CDR3 runs from the conserved cysteine through the conserved F or W. The order of the fields is D gene, V gene, J gene, clone size, CDR3 protein, CDR3 DNA. D genes are given only for firm matches. Size is stated for part of the rows, as once, few or many counts, or as a class when the clone is expanded.

TRBD2	TRBV5-4	TRBJ2-1	.	CASSGTSGSVYNEQFF	TGTGCCAGCAGCGGGACTAGCGGGAGTGTCTACAATGAGCAGTTCTTC
.	TRBV19	TRBJ2-6	.	CASSTTGSGANVLTF	TGTGCCAGTAGTACGACAGGCTCTGGGGCCAACGTCCTGACTTTC
.	TRBV28	TRBJ1-1	few	CASSSGPKRAFF	TGTGCCAGCAGTTCGGGGCCAAAGCGCGCTTTCTTT
TRBD2	TRBV7-2	TRBJ2-5	.	CASSLSAPVAGWSTQYF	TGTGCCAGCAGCTTATCCGCTCCGGTAGCGGGATGGAGTACCCAGTACTTC
TRBD1	TRBV10-3	TRBJ1-2	.	CAIGSTGRTRGYTF	TGTGCCATCGGTTCGACAGGGAGGACTCGTGGCTACACCTTC
TRBD1	TRBV6-5	TRBJ2-5	.	CASSPQGARETQYF	TGTGCCAGCAGTCCACAGGGGGCAAGAGAGACCCAGTACTTC
.	TRBV18	TRBJ2-4	few	CASSPVAGSKNIQYF	TGTGCCAGCTCACCCGTAGCTGGTTCCAAAAACATTCAGTACTTC
.	TRBV11-2	TRBJ2-5	few	CASSLDWMAQYF	TGTGCCAGCAGCTTAGACTGGATGGCCCAGTACTTC
TRBD1	TRBV6-6	TRBJ1-2	few	CASFPTGTNYGYTF	TGTGCCAGTTTTCCGACAGGGACTAACTATGGCTACACCTTC
.	TRBV5-1	TRBJ1-1	.	CASRPIMNTEAFF	TGCGCCAGCAGACCCATCATGAACACTGAAGCTTTCTTT
TRBD2	TRBV28	TRBJ2-1	few	CASTSGRGRNEQFF	TGTGCCAGCACTAGCGGGAGGGGAAGGAATGAGCAGTTCTTC
TRBD2	TRBV5-1	TRBJ2-1	few	CASSLAGLAGGPGNEQFF	TGCGCCAGCAGCTTGGCCGGACTAGCGGGAGGGCCTGGCAATGAGCAGTTCTTC
TRBD1	TRBV27	TRBJ2-3	.	CASSLWALQGHRDRGTQYF	TGTGCCAGCAGTTTATGGGCCCTACAGGGTCACAGGGACAGGGGTACGCAGTATTTT
.	TRBV6-1	TRBJ2-1	.	CASNEGVAVSEQFF	TGTGCCAGCAACGAAGGAGTAGCCGTAAGTGAGCAGTTCTTC
TRBD1	TRBV6-6	TRBJ1-5	.	CATWGIRTGGQPQHF	TGTGCCACCTGGGGAATTCGGACAGGCGGACAGCCCCAGCATTTT
.	TRBV28	TRBJ2-7	.	CASNGVASYEQYF	TGTGCCAGCAACGGAGTAGCGTCCTACGAGCAGTACTTC
TRBD1	TRBV6-5	TRBJ1-4	.	CASSSWTGGNEKLFF	TGTGCCAGCAGTTCCTGGACAGGGGGAAATGAAAAACTGTTTTTT
.	TRBV21-1	TRBJ2-3	few	CASSKDHEDTQYF	TGTGCCAGCAGCAAAGACCACGAGGATACGCAGTATTTT
.	TRBV7-9	TRBJ1-1	.	CASSRGTEAFF	TGTGCCAGCAGTAGGGGGACTGAAGCTTTCTTT
TRBD1	TRBV5-1	TRBJ2-7	.	CASSPDTGDTEQYF	TGCGCCAGCAGCCCAGATACAGGGGATACCGAGCAGTACTTC
.	TRBV7-3	TRBJ2-7	.	CASSLSYGEQYF	TGTGCCAGCAGCTTAAGCTACGGCGAGCAGTACTTC
TRBD2	TRBV7-3	TRBJ2-5	.	CASGIAGEGTQYF	TGTGCCAGCGGAATAGCGGGAGAGGGGACCCAGTACTTC
.	TRBV7-2	TRBJ1-1	.	CASSLSGNTEAFF	TGTGCCAGCAGCTTATCCGGTAACACTGAAGCTTTCTTT
.	TRBV4-2	TRBJ1-1	few	CASSPRVGVGNTEAFF	TGTGCCAGCAGCCCCCGGGTGGGTGTAGGGAATACTGAAGCTTTCTTT
TRBD1	TRBV18	TRBJ2-1	few	CASSFTGTGNYGEQFF	TGTGCCAGCTCATTTACCGGGACAGGGAATTACGGTGAGCAGTTCTTC
TRBD2	TRBV9	TRBJ2-1	few	CASSVGLAERTQFF	TGTGCCAGCAGCGTAGGACTAGCGGAGCGAACGCAGTTCTTC
.	TRBV7-9	TRBJ2-2	.	CASSLAPSGELFF	TGTGCCAGCAGCTTAGCCCCATCAGGGGAGCTGTTTTTT
.	TRBV2	TRBJ2-3	few	CASSEPWGTDTQYF	TGTGCCAGCAGTGAACCCTGGGGCACAGATACGCAGTATTTT
.	TRBV27	TRBJ2-5	few	CASKTAGQPFETQYF	TGTGCCAGCAAAACAGCGGGACAGCCTTTTGAGACCCAGTACTTC
.	TRBV20-1	TRBJ2-7	.	CSASWYEQYF	TGCAGTGCTTCCTGGTACGAGCAGTACTTC
TRBD2	TRBV5-1	TRBJ2-2	few	CASSQKTVSGSVGGELFF	TGCGCCAGCAGCCAAAAAACGGTTAGCGGGAGCGTCGGCGGGGAGCTGTTTTTT
.	TRBV19	TRBJ2-2	.	CASSRPTGELFF	TGTGCCAGTAGTCGACCCACCGGGGAGCTGTTTTTT
TRBD2	TRBV27	TRBJ2-1	few	CASRLGSGRVNEQFF	TGTGCCAGCAGGCTTGGTAGCGGGAGGGTTAATGAGCAGTTCTTC
.	TRBV19	TRBJ2-6	few	CASSMQMDSSGANVLTF	TGTGCCAGTAGTATGCAAATGGACAGCTCTGGGGCCAACGTCCTGACTTTC
.	TRBV5-1	TRBJ1-3	.	CASSPTGRSGAGNTIYF	TGCGCCAGCAGCCCGACGGGGAGGTCAGGGGCCGGAAACACCATATATTTT
.	TRBV7-2	TRBJ2-7	.	CASSLAQRPSYEQYF	TGTGCCAGCAGCTTAGCGCAGCGGCCGTCCTACGAGCAGTACTTC
TRBD1	TRBV7-2	TRBJ2-7	few	CASSPGQTYEQYF	TGTGCCAGCAGCCCGGGACAGACCTACGAGCAGTACTTC
TRBD1	TRBV11-2	TRBJ2-5	.	CASSLGQGVGETQYF	TGTGCCAGCAGCTTAGGACAGGGAGTCGGGGAGACCCAGTACTTC
TRBD2	TRBV19	TRBJ2-7	.	CASSSGLAGGYEQYF	TGTGCCAGTAGTTCCGGACTAGCGGGAGGGTACGAGCAGTACTTC
.	TRBV11-2	TRBJ2-1	few	CASSFGVLRTRSSYNEQFF	TGTGCCAGCAGCTTTGGCGTTCTCAGGACGCGAAGCTCCTACAATGAGCAGTTCTTC
TRBD2	TRBV4-3	TRBJ2-1	.	CASSQVVTGGPHEQFF	TGCGCCAGCAGCCAAGTGGTAACGGGAGGGCCCCATGAGCAGTTCTTC
TRBD1	TRBV5-1	TRBJ2-2	few	CASSPGQGLTGELFF	TGCGCCAGCAGTCCGGGACAGGGGCTCACCGGGGAGCTGTTTTTT
TRBD1	TRBV15	TRBJ2-2	.	CATSRDRGLSGELFF	TGTGCCACCAGCAGGGACAGGGGGCTATCGGGGGAGCTGTTTTTT
.	TRBV7-9	TRBJ2-6	few	CASRGIGGSGANVLTF	TGTGCCAGCAGGGGGATAGGGGGCTCTGGGGCCAACGTCCTGACTTTC
.	TRBV19	TRBJ2-7	.	CASSMGPYEQYF	TGTGCCAGTAGTATGGGCCCCTACGAGCAGTACTTC
.	TRBV28	TRBJ2-6	few	CASNRRRSGANVLTF	TGTGCCAGCAACCGAAGGCGGTCTGGGGCCAACGTCCTGACTTTC
.	TRBV28	TRBJ1-1	.	CASRTDRRNTEAFF	TGTGCCAGCAGAACCGACAGGAGGAACACTGAAGCTTTCTTT
.	TRBV7-9	TRBJ2-3	.	CASSFLQGQGTDTQYF	TGTGCCAGCAGCTTCCTTCAGGGGCAAGGCACAGATACGCAGTATTTT
TRBD1	TRBV18	TRBJ1-3	.	CASSPGQANSGNTIYF	TGTGCCAGCTCACCTGGACAGGCCAACTCTGGAAACACCATATATTTT
TRBD1	TRBV18	TRBJ1-2	few	CASSPSGTGQYGYTF	TGTGCCAGCTCACCATCTGGGACAGGACAATATGGCTACACCTTC
TRBD2	TRBV9	TRBJ2-1	few	CASSETSGRGYNEQFF	TGTGCCAGCAGCGAAACTAGCGGGAGGGGGTACAATGAGCAGTTCTTC
TRBD2	TRBV27	TRBJ2-2	.	CASRGTSVGTGELFF	TGTGCCAGCCGGGGGACTAGCGTTGGTACCGGGGAGCTGTTTTTT
.	TRBV6-5	TRBJ1-2	.	CASSVGGIYYGYTF	TGTGCCAGCAGTGTAGGAGGGATCTACTATGGCTACACCTTC
.	TRBV29-1	TRBJ1-4	.	CSAELGAEKLFF	TGCAGCGCCGAACTGGGGGCAGAAAAACTGTTTTTT
.	TRBV18	TRBJ2-3	.	CASSPFRPDTQYF	TGTGCCAGCTCCCCGTTTAGACCAGATACGCAGTATTTT